This note documents a single T cell receptor beta chain sequence. The antigen remains undetermined. It was from roughly 10 ml of fresh peripheral blood that the PBMCs came. Deletions cut 3 bases from V and 5 bases from J, with 10 bases between. From germline, CDR1 is MNHNS and CDR2 SASEGT. This CDR3 is 13 amino acids long. The source of the sample is a study of Graves' ophthalmopathy and Graves' hyperthyroidism. Study details: The study drew peripheral blood at initial diagnosis, before any treatment. Study-wide results and caveats: In blood appeared most of the expanded thyroid clonotypes whose frequency exceeded 0.001. Sensitivity reached roughly 70% and specificity about 78% when the model predicted ophthalmopathy progression.

RNA transcripts served as template for amplifying TCR beta CDR3 sequences. RT-PCR was first run with HTBI primers, then multiplex PCR in a second round. TCRdb passed the multiplex PCR reads through MiXCR, listing each CDR3 protein once. Here the sample spans about 620,000 distinct CDR3 sequences, 20% to 25% being singletons. V is TRBV6-1 and J is TRBJ2-5; D assignment may be TRBD1 or TRBD2 (5 bases each). The clonotype comes from a young woman with stable Graves' hyperthyroidism. Some clones in this sample may be carry-over from other donors' samples. The sequencing input was peripheral blood. CDR3 in DNA: TGTGCCAGCAGTGACCAGGGAGTGGAGACCCAGTACTTC. This translates into CASSDQGVETQYF.